These 26 T cell receptor beta chains came from one sample sequenced in a study of OX40 agonist ivuxolimab in advanced cancers. The table came from immunoSEQ multiplex PCR; TCRdb's copy has only in-frame clones and leaves some out. This table has some 48,000 clones, around 84% appearing once. Source: CD4+ or CD8+ T cells sorted from blood, taken in a trial of the OX40 agonist ivuxolimab. These receptors came from an adult with an advanced solid tumor such as melanoma, head and neck, liver or kidney cancer.

The chain combines TRBV15 with TRBJ2-2, with D perhaps TRBD2 (6 bases). Trimming stripped 0 bases from V and 5 bases from J, with 10 bases between. Germline lookup yields CDR1 LNHNV and CDR2 YYDKDF (reference sequence). The CDR3 runs 15 residues. Here the CDR3 DNA reads TGTGCCACCAGCAGAGAGGCTAGCGCAACCGGGGAGCTGTTTTTT. Translation gives CATSREASATGELFF. Supplemented by reference TRBV15 and TRBJ2-2, the full variable domain reads DAMVIQNPRYQVTQFGKPVTLSCSQTLNHNVMYWYQQKSSQAPKLLFHYYDKDFNNEADTPDNFQSRRPNTSFCFLDIRSPGLGDTAMYLCATSREASATGELFFGEGSRLTVL.

The chain is built from TRBV7-9 and TRBJ2-3, with D perhaps matching TRBD2 (7 bases). This CDR3 is built from 14 residues. V was cut by 4 bases and J by 6 bases, with 14 bases left in between. Looked up from germline, CDR1 is SEHNR and CDR2 is FQNEAQ (reference sequence). The CDR3: CASSSGGLSDTQYF. In nucleotides, the CDR3 is TGTGCCAGCAGCTCCGGGGGGCTATCCGATACGCAGTATTTT.

V usage is TRBV2 and J usage is TRBJ1-2; 8 nucleotides agree with TRBD1. The V gene end was trimmed by 3 bases and the J gene end by 3 bases; junction bases not matched to a gene: 9. Germline V gene lookup returns CDR1 SNHLY and CDR2 FYNNEI. There are 16 residues in the CDR3. The CDR3 region is CASSDDGAGGDYGYTF. CDR3 DNA sequence: TGTGCCAGCAGTGACGACGGGGCAGGGGGCGACTATGGCTACACCTTC.

This chain uses TRBV4-1 with TRBJ2-7; no reliable D call. The CDR3 is 12 amino acids. CDR1 and CDR2 from the germline V gene are MGHRA and YSYEKL. The V and J ends lost 6 bases and 3 bases respectively, with 9 bases between them. CDR3 bases: TGCGCCAGCAGAGGCCTGAACTACGAGCAGTACTTC. This translates into CASRGLNYEQYF.

In DNA form, the CDR3 reads TGTGCCAGCAGCTTCGGGACAGGGCCCTACGAGCAGTACTTC. Protein: CASSFGTGPYEQYF. The gene calls are TRBV7-6 and TRBJ2-7; 9 bases are a match to TRBD1. Germline assignment: CDR1 SGHVS and CDR2 FNYEAQ. CDR3 length equals 14 residues. V lost 3 bases, J lost 2 bases, and 2 bases stayed unmatched.

This chain links TRBV9 with TRBJ1-3; D is unclear. Between the trimmed V and J ends, which lost 0 bases and 2 bases, there was a span of 3 bases. The CDR3 runs 13 residues. Germline CDR1 and CDR2: SGDLS and YYNGEE. DNA for the CDR3: TGTGCCAGCAGCGTAGTTCCTGGAAACACCATATATTTT. Its protein product is CASSVVPGNTIYF. The entire variable domain, with the rest obtained from reference TRBV9 and TRBJ1-3, is as follows: DSGVTQTPKHLITATGQRVTLRCSPRSGDLSVYWYQQSLDQGLQFLIQYYNGEERAKGNILERFSAQQFPDLHSELNLSSLELGDSALYFCASSVVPGNTIYFGEGSWLTVV.

The chain recombines TRBV5-6 with TRBJ1-1; D not certain. The CDR3 is 13 amino acids. In germline, CDR1 is SGHDT, CDR2 YYEEEE. Trimming stripped 2 bases from V and 1 base from J, with 6 bases between. CDR3 protein: CASSFERNTEAFF. As DNA, the CDR3 is TGTGCCAGCAGCTTTGAGAGGAACACTGAAGCTTTCTTT.

CDR3 in amino acids: CASSWGAGGNTEAFF. The CDR3 region has the DNA TGTGCCAGCAGCTGGGGGGCAGGGGGAAACACTGAAGCTTTCTTT. The rearrangement uses TRBV4-2 and TRBJ1-1, with 7 bases lining up with TRBD1. The germline V gene encodes CDR1 LGHNA and CDR2 YNFKEQ. V dropped 5 bases and J dropped 2; count of bases not matched to a gene: 8. The CDR3 has 15 residues.

The chain joins TRBV7-2 to TRBJ2-2, with TRBD2 matching over 10 bases. V lost 5 bases to trimming and J lost 5 bases; unmatched junction nucleotides: 8. Germline V gene sequence: CDR1 SGHTA, CDR2 FQGNSA. The CDR3 has 16 amino acids. In DNA form, the CDR3 reads TGTGCCAGCAGCCTTCAGCGGGAGGGCTGGACCGGGGAGCTGTTTTTT. This gives the protein CASSLQREGWTGELFF.

The gene calls are TRBV6-5 and TRBJ1-4, with D possibly matching TRBD1 (5 bases). Germline V gives CDR1 MNHEY, CDR2 SVGAGI. V shed 0 bases and J shed 8 bases, with 16 bases lying between them. The CDR3 extends over 16 amino acids. CDR3 DNA: TGTGCCAGCAGTTACTCGCAGGGACCCGAATCGGAAAAACTGTTTTTT. Residues: CASSYSQGPESEKLFF.

The chain carries TRBV18 and TRBJ2-5; D gene ambiguous. Trimming took off 3 bases at V and 1 base at J, with 15 bases between the two ends. This CDR3 has 16 residues. Germline-derived CDR1 and CDR2 are KGHSH and LQKENI. The CDR3 here is CASSPTSRHLQETQYF. The CDR3 bases are TGTGCCAGCTCACCTACCTCAAGACACCTCCAAGAGACCCAGTACTTC.

This clone was found once. The V gene is TRBV29-1, the J gene TRBJ2-2; D is unclear. Germline V gives CDR1 SQVTM, CDR2 ANQGSEA. The V end was cut by 4 bases, the J end by 4 bases, with 7 bases between. The CDR3 is 12 residues long. The CDR3 loop reads CSVGGSTGELFF. CDR3 in DNA: TGCAGCGTTGGGGGTAGCACCGGGGAGCTGTTTTTT.

This sequence joins TRBV7-9 and TRBJ2-1, with TRBD2 identical over 9 bases. This CDR3 has 15 amino acids. J was trimmed by 8 bases and V by 1 base; bases with no gene match: 6. Germline V gene lookup returns CDR1 SEHNR and CDR2 FQNEAQ (reference sequence). CDR3 residues: CASSLVRGGTDEQFF. The CDR3 coding sequence is TGTGCCAGCAGCTTAGTGCGGGGGGGAACCGATGAGCAGTTCTTC.

This clone qualifies as medium-sized. This chain connects TRBV7-9 to TRBJ2-7; perhaps TRBD1 as D (8 bases). The CDR3 is made up of 16 amino acids. Trimming cost V 2 bases and J 4 bases, with 18 bases left between them. Germline V lookup: CDR1 SEHNR, CDR2 FQNEAQ (reference sequence). This CDR3 reads CASSLTGQGGMYEQYF. As DNA, the CDR3 is TGTGCCAGCAGCTTAACCGGACAGGGAGGGATGTACGAGCAGTACTTC.

The rearrangement joins TRBV21-1 to TRBJ2-2. TRBV21-1 is described as a pseudogene. CDR3 length equals 15 residues. The CDR3 loop reads CASYLRDPDTGELFF. The DNA for the CDR3 is TGTGCCAGCTACCTTCGGGACCCGGACACCGGGGAGCTGTTTTTT.

This chain connects TRBV27 to TRBJ2-1; D is unclear. Germline V CDR1 and CDR2: MNHEY, SMNVEV (reference sequence). V was clipped by 3 bases and J by 7 bases, with 7 bases between them. This CDR3 has 12 residues. CDR3 coding DNA: TGTGCCAGCAGTTTCATTGGGAATGAGCAGTTCTTC. Protein: CASSFIGNEQFF.

J is TRBJ1-2 and V is TRBV7-8; D ambiguous. Deletions cut 5 bases from V and 2 bases from J, with 18 bases between. The CDR3 consists of 16 residues. Germline CDR1 and CDR2: SGHVS and FQNEAQ. CDR3 DNA: TGTGCCAGCAGCCTGGGGATCGGGGAGCTAAACTATGGCTACACCTTC. This codes for CASSLGIGELNYGYTF.

The DNA of the CDR3 is TGTGCCAGCAGTAGCTTGTTTATGAACACTGAAGCTTTCTTT. Translated, it gives CASSSLFMNTEAFF. The genes are TRBV2 and TRBJ1-1; no firm D call. The CDR3 runs 14 residues. V lost 5 bases and J lost 0, with 10 bases in between. Per germline, CDR1 SNHLY and CDR2 FYNNEI.

The chain joins TRBV28 to TRBJ2-2, with D uncertain. Between the trimmed V and J ends, which lost 3 bases and 7 bases, there was a span of 3 bases. Looked up from germline, CDR1 is MDHEN and CDR2 is SYDVKM. The CDR3 runs 11 residues. CDR3 region: CASSFGGELFF. CDR3 nucleotide sequence: TGTGCCAGCAGTTTTGGCGGGGAGCTGTTTTTT.

The chain combines TRBV28 with TRBJ2-1, with D unresolved. This CDR3 is built from 13 residues. The V and J ends lost 5 bases and 4 bases respectively, with 9 bases between them. CDR1 and CDR2 from the germline V gene are MDHEN and SYDVKM. CDR3 DNA sequence: TGTGCCAGCAGTCCGACAAGATACAATGAGCAGTTCTTC. Its translation: CASSPTRYNEQFF.

The rearrangement links TRBV5-1 to TRBJ2-1; D may match TRBD1 or TRBD2 (5 bases each). Germline V gives CDR1 SGHRS, CDR2 YFSETQ. V was trimmed by 4 bases and J by 0 bases, leaving 14 bases between them. This CDR3 comprises 16 residues. The CDR3 loop reads CASSTLWGSSYNEQFF. The CDR3 DNA is TGCGCCAGCAGCACTTTGTGGGGGAGCTCCTACAATGAGCAGTTCTTC.

The CDR3 loop reads CASSERGAGRDTGELFF. The CDR3 DNA reads as TGTGCCAGCAGTGAGCGGGGGGCCGGGAGAGACACCGGGGAGCTGTTTTTT. The rearrangement links TRBV2 to TRBJ2-2; 8 bases align to TRBD2. Looked up from germline, CDR1 is SNHLY and CDR2 is FYNNEI. Trimming cost V 3 bases and J 3 bases; bases outside gene matches: 9. The CDR3 has 17 amino acids.

The V and J genes are TRBV10-3 and TRBJ2-3; 7 nucleotides match TRBD2. V was clipped by 6 bases and J by 4 bases; unmatched bases: 16. The CDR3 is 17 residues long. Germline V gene data show CDR1 as ENHRY and CDR2 as SYGVKD. The CDR3 region has the DNA TGTGCCATCAGGGACCTAGAGAGCGGGGTGGGGCCAGATACGCAGTATTTT. Protein product: CAIRDLESGVGPDTQYF.

The chain carries TRBV7-8 and TRBJ2-7; 7 bases match TRBD2. V trimming: 5 bases; J trimming: 2 bases; junction bases outside the gene matches: 12. CDR1 and CDR2 from the germline V gene are SGHVS and FQNEAQ. This CDR3 comprises 16 residues. For the CDR3, the DNA is TGTGCCAGCAGCCCACAGGTGGGGGGGGTCCCCTACGAGCAGTACTTC. Residues: CASSPQVGGVPYEQYF. Looking up the rest from reference TRBV7-8 and TRBJ2-7 gives the full variable domain: GAGVSQSPRYKVAKRGQDVALRCDPISGHVSLFWYQQALGQGPEFLTYFQNEAQLDKSGLPSDRFFAERPEGSVSTLKIQRTQQEDSAVYLCASSPQVGGVPYEQYFGPGTRLTVT.

In its sample, this clone was seen once. The genes are TRBV27 and TRBJ1-2, with 8 bases matching TRBD1. This CDR3 contains 16 residues. The trim removed 4 bases at V and 5 bases at J, leaving 12 bases unmatched. The germline V gene encodes CDR1 MNHEY and CDR2 SMNVEV (reference sequence). The CDR3 DNA reads TGTGCCAGCAGTTCGGGACAGGTGGGGCCTATATATGGCTACACCTTC. Its protein product is CASSSGQVGPIYGYTF.

V and J are TRBV27 and TRBJ1-1, with 9 bases fitting TRBD1. Trimming took 4 bases from V and 5 from J; bases not matched to a gene: 5. CDR1 and CDR2 (germline): MNHEY, SMNVEV (reference sequence). CDR3 size: 14 residues. CDR3 loop: CASSSGQGWTEAFF. CDR3 bases: TGTGCCAGCAGTTCGGGACAGGGTTGGACTGAAGCTTTCTTT.